The 15 T cell receptor beta chains below were found in one sample sequenced in a study of T cell responses to AZD1222 COVID-19 vaccine. Produced via immunoSEQ multiplex PCR; TCRdb's table is partial and in-frame only. The repertoire includes about 140,000 clones, 85% to 95% of them detected once, and 3.6% sits in the top ten. The specimen was peripheral blood, collected 28 days after the second AZD1222 dose. Source of these receptors: an adult who received the AZD1222 COVID-19 vaccine.

The gene calls are TRBV24-1 and TRBJ2-7, with D possibly TRBD2 on 6 matching bases. CDR3 length equals 16 residues. Trimming cost V 2 bases and J 0 bases, with 13 bases left between them. The germline V gene encodes CDR1 KGHDR and CDR2 SFDVKD. Here the CDR3 reads CATSDSRRGSSYEQYF. As DNA, the CDR3 is TGTGCCACCAGTGATTCGCGTCGGGGGAGCTCCTACGAGCAGTACTTC.

The chain has TRBV10-3 and TRBJ2-3; 7 bases are a match to TRBD2. This CDR3 spans 14 amino acids. CDR1 is ENHRY, CDR2 SYGVKD, per germline. Trimming took 9 bases from V and 6 from J; bases not matched to a gene: 12. CDR3 loop: CAIRDAGAPDTQYF. CDR3 sequence (DNA): TGTGCCATTAGAGATGCGGGAGCTCCCGATACGCAGTATTTT.

The chain is built from TRBV9 and TRBJ1-5; no firm D call. There are 14 residues in the CDR3. Trimming removed 0 bases from V and 3 bases from J, with 7 bases in between. The germline V gene has CDR1 SGDLS and CDR2 YYNGEE. The CDR3 sequence: CASSVGGYNQPQHF. The CDR3 DNA sequence: TGTGCCAGCAGCGTAGGGGGATACAATCAGCCCCAGCATTTT.

V usage is TRBV30 and J usage is TRBJ2-5, with TRBD1 matching 7 bases. The CDR3 covers 14 residues. V was pared by 1 base and J by 5 bases, with 7 bases of the junction left unmatched. Germline-derived CDR1 and CDR2 are GTSNPN and SVGIG (reference sequence). In DNA, the CDR3 is TGTGCCTGGAGTGGGGCAGGGGGTTGGGAGACCCAGTACTTC. It encodes CAWSGAGGWETQYF.

This chain joins TRBV18 and TRBJ1-2; D is unresolved. The CDR3 runs 13 residues. Germline CDR1 is KGHSH and CDR2 is LQKENI. Trimming took 1 base from V and 5 from J, leaving 8 bases between them. Here the CDR3 DNA reads TGTGCCAGCTCACCACAGCCCAAGTATGGCTACACCTTC. Translating gives CASSPQPKYGYTF.

This chain links TRBV2 with TRBJ1-5, with D perhaps TRBD1 (6 bases). The CDR3 is 15 amino acids. V lost 6 bases and J 0 bases, leaving 12 bases between the germline ends. The germline CDR1 and CDR2 sequences are SNHLY and FYNNEI. The CDR3 DNA is TGTGCCAGCAGCTCGGACAGAGATAGCAATCAGCCCCAGCATTTT. The encoded protein is CASSSDRDSNQPQHF.

This clone was detected once. This sequence joins TRBV6-5 and TRBJ1-1, with 9 bases matching TRBD1. The germline CDR1 and CDR2 sequences are MNHEY and SVGAGI. The J segment lost 8 bases and the V segment lost 11 bases, leaving 12 bases of the junction unmatched. CDR3 length: 13 amino acids. The CDR3 loop is CAGTSTGGGEAFF. The CDR3 DNA follows: TGTGCCGGAACCTCAACAGGGGGCGGAGAAGCTTTCTTT.

The chain recombines TRBV4-1 with TRBJ2-1; 9 bases agree with TRBD2. CDR1 MGHRA and CDR2 YSYEKL come from the germline V gene. Trimming cost V 3 bases and J 4 bases; bases outside gene matches: 4. CDR3 size: 15 residues. CDR3: CASSHGLANYNEQFF. The CDR3 coding sequence is TGCGCCAGCAGCCACGGACTAGCGAATTACAATGAGCAGTTCTTC.

The J gene is TRBJ2-3, the V gene TRBV29-1; 10 bases are shared with TRBD2. This CDR3 is 16 amino acids long. J lost 0 bases, V lost 5 bases, and 8 bases had no gene match. Looked up from germline, CDR1 is SQVTM and CDR2 is ANQGSEA. This chain's CDR3 is CSVCRLAGASTDTQYF. The CDR3 nucleotides are TGCAGCGTTTGTCGGCTAGCGGGAGCTAGCACAGATACGCAGTATTTT.

J is TRBJ1-1 and V is TRBV25-1; possible D gene TRBD1, 5 bases. V was shortened by 5 bases and J by 1 base, with 11 bases between the two germline ends. The CDR3 is 14 amino acids. The germline CDR1 and CDR2 sequences are MGHDK and SYGVNS. CDR3 loop: CASSPGHQNTEAFF. CDR3 in DNA: TGTGCCAGCAGTCCCGGACACCAGAACACTGAAGCTTTCTTT.

V gene TRBV18 combines with J gene TRBJ2-1; the D is unclear. Germline V lookup: CDR1 KGHSH, CDR2 LQKENI. V lost 0 bases to trimming and J lost 0 bases, with 9 bases between them. CDR3 length: 16 residues. The CDR3 sequence: CASSPPIASSYNEQFF. CDR3 nucleotides: TGTGCCAGCTCACCACCCATAGCTAGCTCCTACAATGAGCAGTTCTTC. Variable domain in full (rest from reference TRBV18 and TRBJ2-1): NAGVMQNPRHLVRRRGQEARLRCSPMKGHSHVYWYRQLPEEGLKFMVYLQKENIIDESGMPKERFSAEFPKEGPSILRIQQVVRGDSAAYFCASSPPIASSYNEQFFGPGTRLTVL.

V is TRBV19 and J is TRBJ2-7; D ambiguous. There are 14 residues in the CDR3. Trimming shortened V by 2 bases and J by 0 bases, and 8 bases separated the two germline ends. Germline CDR1 LNHDA, CDR2 SQIVND (reference sequence). The CDR3 coding sequence is TGTGCCAGTAGTATAAGGGTTGACTCCTACGAGCAGTACTTC. Translating it yields CASSIRVDSYEQYF.

The rearrangement links TRBV19 to TRBJ2-1; 10 bases map to TRBD2. The CDR3 spans 15 residues. The V gene's germline CDR1 is LNHDA and CDR2 SQIVND (reference sequence). J lost 3 bases, V lost 6 bases, and 5 bases had no gene match. The CDR3 spells CASSPSGSFYNEQFF. CDR3 bases: TGTGCCAGTAGCCCTAGCGGGAGTTTCTACAATGAGCAGTTCTTC.

The chain joins TRBV19 to TRBJ1-2; D perhaps matches TRBD1 (6 bases). CDR3 length: 15 residues. Germline CDR1 is LNHDA and CDR2 is SQIVND (reference sequence). With 5 bases removed from V and 4 bases from J, the gap between germline ends came to 17 bases. CDR3 sequence reads: CASSYGQGYGYGYTF. In DNA form, the CDR3 reads TGTGCCAGTAGTTACGGTCAGGGGTATGGCTATGGCTACACCTTC.

The genes are TRBV30 and TRBJ1-2, with a possible D match to TRBD1 (5 bases). This CDR3 contains 11 residues. Germline CDR1 is GTSNPN and CDR2 is SVGIG (reference sequence). V lost 1 base to trimming and J lost 13 bases, with 13 bases between them. CDR3 residues: CAWSGGVQGTF. Here the CDR3 DNA reads TGTGCCTGGAGTGGAGGCGTTCAGGGCACCTTC.